This T cell receptor (beta chain) was retrieved from a study of CD8 T cells in Susac syndrome. Study-wide results and limits: Clonal CD8+ expansion in Susac was highest in TEMRA cells and active patients. In total CD8+ repertoires, more than 15 Susac-specific public clones were found, and CD8+ TEMRA repertoires had about 5.

Random hexamers were used to reverse transcribe roughly 0.5 to 1 ug of RNA. Using its own MiXCR run on the immunoSEQ multiplex PCR reads, TCRdb lists one record per CDR3 protein. The sample shows about 90,000 distinct CDR3 sequences, roughly 96% of them seen only once. TEMRA cells were FACS-enriched and CD8+ and CD4+ T cells negatively isolated. Details on this clonotype: Antigen specificity is unknown.

Germline V lookup: CDR1 PRHDT, CDR2 FYEKMQ (reference sequence). V dropped 3 bases and J dropped 5 bases, with 11 bases sitting between them. The CDR3 runs to 14 residues. The V call is TRBV13, the J call TRBJ2-1; tentatively, D is TRBD2 (7 bases). This TCR was sampled from a human donor with Susac syndrome. Sequencing was performed on CD8+ T cells from PBMCs. The CDR3 DNA follows: TGTGCCAGCAGCTTGACGGGGGGCCACAATGAGCAGTTCTTC. Its translation is CASSLTGGHNEQFF.